This is a list of T cell receptor beta chains from one sample in a study of blood T cell repertoires in COVID-19. Method: immunoSEQ multiplex PCR; TCRdb's copy keeps in-frame clones and lacks some. The table lists hundreds of thousands of clones, 87% of them singletons, with 2% to 2.5% in the top ten. The source material was peripheral blood. These receptor sequences come from a woman in her sixties or seventies with COVID-19, enrolled during active disease. CDR3s include the opening cysteine and the closing phenylalanine or tryptophan. Each record gives: V gene, clone size, D gene, J gene, CDR3 DNA, CDR3 protein. A D gene is named only where the DNA matches it firmly. Clone size is not always given. Where it is, it says once, few, many or a class for expanded clones.

TRBV2	.	TRBD2	TRBJ2-3	TGTGCCAGCAGTGGAGGAAGTCTAGCGGGGGGTACAGATACGCAGTATTTT	CASSGGSLAGGTDTQYF
TRBV18	few	.	TRBJ1-5	TGTGCCAGCTCACCGATACGCGGTGATGATCAGCCCCAGCATTTT	CASSPIRGDDQPQHF
TRBV2	.	.	TRBJ1-1	TGTGCCAGCAGGTCGACAGGGAACACTGAAGCTTTCTTT	CASRSTGNTEAFF
TRBV20-1	.	TRBD2	TRBJ2-1	TGCAGTGCTAGTTTAAACGGGGGGGCCACCAATGAGCAGTTCTTC	CSASLNGGATNEQFF
TRBV19	.	.	TRBJ1-2	TGTGCCAGTAGTTCCCAACAGGGTTCCTATGGCTACACCTTC	CASSSQQGSYGYTF
TRBV6-5	once	TRBD1	TRBJ1-2	TGTGCCAGCAGCATTGACAGGGGGCTTCGGGGTGGCTACACCTTC	CASSIDRGLRGGYTF
TRBV7-9	.	.	TRBJ2-2	TGTGCCAGCAGCTTAGGCGAGTTAGCCGGGGAGCTGTTTTTT	CASSLGELAGELFF
TRBV11-3	.	.	TRBJ2-1	TGTGCCAGCAGCTCGACAGGTTTCTACAATGAGCAGTTCTTC	CASSSTGFYNEQFF
TRBV5-4	.	TRBD1	TRBJ1-1	TGTGCCAGCAGCTGGGGACAGGGGGCTTTGAACACTGAAGCTTTCTTT	CASSWGQGALNTEAFF
TRBV11-3	.	.	TRBJ2-1	TGTGCCAGCAGCTTATCAGCGGGCTCCTACAATGAGCAGTTCTTC	CASSLSAGSYNEQFF
TRBV7-9	.	.	TRBJ1-6	TGTGCCAGCAGCTTAGTCGGGACTCCGAATTCACCCCTCCACTTT	CASSLVGTPNSPLHF
TRBV9	.	TRBD1	TRBJ1-4	TGTGCCAGCAGCGCGACTGGGACAGGGGTAGGAAAACTGTTTTTT	CASSATGTGVGKLFF
TRBV3-1/TRBV3-2	once	TRBD2	TRBJ2-1	TGTGCCAGCAGCCGCCGACTAGCGGGGGGCGATGAGCAGTTCTTC	CASSRRLAGGDEQFF
TRBV2	.	.	TRBJ1-2	TGTGCCAGCAGTGGAGAGGCGGCCCCCACTTATGGCTACACCTTC	CASSGEAAPTYGYTF
TRBV19	once	.	TRBJ1-5	TGTGCCAGTAGTCGGGGTATGCAGCCCCAGCATTTT	CASSRGMQPQHF
TRBV7-2	.	TRBD1	TRBJ2-3	TGTGCCAGCAGCCCTAGGACAGGGCCAGATACGCAGTATTTT	CASSPRTGPDTQYF
TRBV5-1	.	.	TRBJ1-2	TGCGCCAGCAGCTCCCAGGATAACTATGGCTACACCTTC	CASSSQDNYGYTF
TRBV3-1/TRBV3-2	.	TRBD1	TRBJ2-1	TGTGCCAGCAGCCAAGAACCCCGGACAGGGCGAGAGCAGTTCTTC	CASSQEPRTGREQFF
TRBV4-1	once	TRBD1	TRBJ2-6	TGCGCCAGCAGCCCAGGCCAGGGGGCTGGGGCCAACGTCCTGACTTTC	CASSPGQGAGANVLTF
TRBV11-2	.	.	TRBJ1-1	TGTGCCAGCACCAAAACCCCGGGAACTGAAGCTTTCTTT	CASTKTPGTEAFF
TRBV6-5	once	.	TRBJ1-2	TGTGCCAGCAGTCCCTCGCCCAGGGTACATGGCTACACCTTC	CASSPSPRVHGYTF
TRBV7-3	.	.	TRBJ1-2	TGTGCCAGCAGCTTAAGGGCAGGCTATGGCTACACCTTC	CASSLRAGYGYTF
TRBV5-4	.	.	TRBJ2-5	TGTGCCAGCAGCGGACAGAAAGAGACCCAGTACTTC	CASSGQKETQYF
TRBV3-1/TRBV3-2	.	.	TRBJ2-2	TGTGCCAGCGGACAGCCTAAGAACACCGGGGAGCTGTTTTTT	CASGQPKNTGELFF
TRBV6-5	.	.	TRBJ2-5	TGTGCCAGCAGGGTGACACTCCTGGTAGAGACCCAGTACTTC	CASRVTLLVETQYF
TRBV5-6	.	.	TRBJ1-1	TGTGCCAGCAGCTTGGTCGCTGGTGACAGTTGGCTAAACACTGAAGCTTTCTTT	CASSLVAGDSWLNTEAFF
TRBV28	.	TRBD1	TRBJ2-7	TGTGCCAGCAGTTTAGGGGACAGGGTATCCTACGAGCAGTACTTC	CASSLGDRVSYEQYF
TRBV9	.	.	TRBJ1-1	TGTGCCAGCAGCGTTGGGGCGCGGACTGAAGCTTTCTTT	CASSVGARTEAFF